Following are 16 T cell receptor beta chains from one sample sequenced in a study of shared T cell receptors in the human thymus (dated by TCRdb to the early 2020s). The library was prepared using the immunoSEQ multiplex PCR assay. TCRdb carries this immuneACCESS record with in-frame sequences only. Its versions omit some clonotypes, under half of them owing to an unresolved V gene in the studies checked, with the rest unexplained. This sample has over 450,000 clones in its table, and around 78% of those were observed once. 0.013% of the sample is in the top ten clones. The sample was also reused in another study, on human thymus T cells.

The sequenced sample was thymocytes. These TCRs come from a boy less than two years old with a congenital heart defect. Donor details come from another sample of the same person, matched by shared clones.

The rearrangement joins TRBV7-9 to TRBJ2-3; D may be TRBD2 (5 bases). V was shortened by 1 base and J by 0 bases, with 8 bases between the two germline ends. The germline gives CDR1 SEHNR, CDR2 FQNEAQ (reference sequence). This CDR3 is built from 15 residues. In nucleotides, the CDR3 is TGTGCCAGCAGCTTAGGTCGGGATAGCACAGATACGCAGTATTTT. Translation gives CASSLGRDSTDTQYF.

This clone was seen just once. The gene calls are TRBV4-2 and TRBJ2-3, with D maybe TRBD2 (6 bases). Trimming left V 0 bases short and J 0 bases short, with 16 bases between. The CDR3 is made up of 18 amino acids. CDR1 and CDR2 (germline): LGHNA, YNFKEQ. CDR3 sequence: CASSQEALSGPSTDTQYF. DNA for the CDR3: TGTGCCAGCAGCCAAGAGGCCCTTAGCGGACCTAGCACAGATACGCAGTATTTT.

The DNA for the CDR3 is TGTGCCAGTAGTTTACGACTAGCGGGGAATACGCAGTATTTT. It encodes CASSLRLAGNTQYF. V and J are TRBV19 and TRBJ2-3; the match to TRBD2 covers 11 bases. V was pared by 5 bases and J by 7 bases, with 5 bases of the junction left unmatched. The CDR3 spans 14 residues. Looked up from germline, CDR1 is LNHDA and CDR2 is SQIVND (reference sequence).

The chain employs TRBV7-6 and TRBJ1-4; D gene unclear. Germline V gene sequence: CDR1 SGHVS, CDR2 FNYEAQ. The CDR3 runs to 12 residues. V lost 6 bases, J lost 8 bases, and 10 bases lay in between. This chain's CDR3 is CASRQLEEKLFF. CDR3 DNA sequence: TGTGCCAGCAGGCAGCTGGAGGAAAAACTGTTTTTT.

DNA of the CDR3: TGTGCCAGCAGCCAACCGGGACAGGGAAACACCGGGGAGCTGTTTTTT. It yields the protein CASSQPGQGNTGELFF. J is TRBJ2-2 and V is TRBV14; TRBD1 matches at 9 bases. The V gene's germline CDR1 is SGHDN and CDR2 FVKESK. The CDR3 is 16 residues long. J lost 2 bases, V lost 2 bases, and 3 bases had no gene match. Full variable domain (remainder filled in from reference TRBV14 and TRBJ2-2): EAGVTQFPSHSVIEKGQTVTLRCDPISGHDNLYWYRRVMGKEIKFLLHFVKESKQDESGMPNNRFLAERTGGTYSTLKVQPAELEDSGVYFCASSQPGQGNTGELFFGEGSRLTVL.

The rearrangement links TRBV5-1 to TRBJ1-5; D ambiguous. Trimming removed 4 bases at V and 2 bases at J, with 10 bases between. This CDR3 is built from 14 residues. The germline gives CDR1 SGHRS, CDR2 YFSETQ. The CDR3 protein is CASSDGSRNQPQHF. The DNA for the CDR3 is TGCGCCAGCAGCGACGGGAGCCGCAATCAGCCCCAGCATTTT.

The J gene is TRBJ2-3, the V gene TRBV5-1; TRBD1 agrees at 8 bases. CDR3 length equals 21 residues. CDR1 and CDR2 from the germline V gene are SGHRS and YFSETQ. J gave up 2 bases and V 4 bases, and 24 bases lay outside the gene matches. CDR3 loop: CASSPFVGQGDWTSHTDTQYF. In DNA form, the CDR3 reads TGCGCCAGCAGCCCCTTTGTAGGACAGGGAGATTGGACTTCCCACACAGATACGCAGTATTTT.

The chain carries TRBV4-1 and TRBJ2-7; weak D call: TRBD2 (6 bases). The CDR3 covers 15 residues. V was pared by 0 bases and J by 2 bases, with 11 bases between. CDR1 MGHRA and CDR2 YSYEKL come from the germline V gene. CDR3 in amino acids: CASSQEEGSAYEQYF. In DNA, the CDR3 is TGCGCCAGCAGCCAAGAGGAGGGTTCAGCCTACGAGCAGTACTTC.

The rearrangement uses TRBV6-1 and TRBJ1-2; the D is unclear. Looked up from germline, CDR1 is MNHNS and CDR2 is SASEGT. CDR3 length: 15 amino acids. Deletions cut 6 bases from V and 6 bases from J, with 20 bases between. CDR3 sequence (DNA): TGTGCCAGCAGCCCGAGGAGCGGCCAGGAAAATGGCTACACCTTC. This sequence encodes CASSPRSGQENGYTF.

This chain connects TRBV4-1 to TRBJ2-7; TRBD2 aligns across 12 bases. Germline loops: CDR1 MGHRA, CDR2 YSYEKL. The V gene end was trimmed by 0 bases and the J gene end by 5 bases; junction bases not matched to a gene: 5. The length of the CDR3 is 16 residues. In nucleotides, the CDR3 is TGCGCCAGCAGCCAAGACCTAGCGGGAGGGCCGGACGAGCAGTACTTC. This sequence encodes CASSQDLAGGPDEQYF.

The genes are TRBV6-5 and TRBJ2-7, with TRBD1 matching 8 bases. Per germline, CDR1 MNHEY and CDR2 SVGAGI. With 8 bases clipped from V and 2 bases from J, the junction kept 8 bases outside the gene matches. The CDR3 length is 14 residues. Here the CDR3 DNA reads TGTGCCAGCCGCCCCGGGACAGGTCCCTACGAGCAGTACTTC. Protein sequence: CASRPGTGPYEQYF.

This chain uses TRBV14 with TRBJ2-5, with 8 bases that match TRBD2. This CDR3 is 16 amino acids long. CDR1 and CDR2 from the germline V gene are SGHDN and FVKESK. J lost 5 bases, V lost 0 bases, and 8 bases had no gene match. The DNA of the CDR3 is TGTGCCAGCAGCCAAGATAGGAGCGGGAGTGGTGAGACCCAGTACTTC. This translates into CASSQDRSGSGETQYF.

V and J are TRBV28 and TRBJ1-5, with TRBD1 identical over 8 bases. V dropped 2 bases and J dropped 0; count of bases not matched to a gene: 24. CDR3 length equals 23 residues. The germline V gene encodes CDR1 MDHEN and CDR2 SYDVKM. In DNA form, the CDR3 reads TGTGCCAGCAGTTTACCCGCCAACCATATAAACAGGGGACAGGCTATTAGCAATCAGCCCCAGCATTTT. Protein sequence: CASSLPANHINRGQAISNQPQHF.

The chain is built from TRBV7-2 and TRBJ2-7; 7 bases line up with TRBD2. The germline CDR1 and CDR2 sequences are SGHTA and FQGNSA. Germline trimming cut 1 base from V and 3 bases from J; bases unmatched to any gene: 12. This CDR3 spans 17 amino acids. This CDR3 reads CASSLVVTSAPGYEQYF. The CDR3 DNA follows: TGTGCCAGCAGCTTAGTAGTCACTAGCGCCCCGGGCTACGAGCAGTACTTC.

Here the CDR3 reads CASSFGSGVKNEQFF. The DNA for the CDR3 is TGTGCCAGCAGCTTTGGTAGCGGGGTGAAAAATGAGCAGTTCTTC. The chain has TRBV11-2 and TRBJ2-1, with TRBD2 matching 8 bases. V was pared by 3 bases and J by 7 bases, with 8 bases of the junction left unmatched. Germline CDR1 SGHAT, CDR2 FQNNGV. This CDR3 comprises 15 residues. Filled out from reference TRBV11-2 and TRBJ2-1, the complete variable domain reads EAGVAQSPRYKIIEKRQSVAFWCNPISGHATLYWYQQILGQGPKLLIQFQNNGVVDDSQLPKDRFSAERLKGVDSTLKIQPAKLEDSAVYLCASSFGSGVKNEQFFGPGTRLTVL.

The V and J genes are TRBV2 and TRBJ2-1; 10 positions match TRBD1. The CDR3 is made up of 15 amino acids. V dropped 4 bases and J dropped 5; count of bases not matched to a gene: 5. From germline, CDR1 is SNHLY and CDR2 FYNNEI. The CDR3 loop reads CASSGRTGGNNEQFF. The CDR3 bases are TGTGCCAGCAGTGGACGGACAGGGGGAAACAATGAGCAGTTCTTC. The full variable domain, with the rest looked up from reference TRBV2 and TRBJ2-1, is EPEVTQTPSHQVTQMGQEVILRCVPISNHLYFYWYRQILGQKVEFLVSFYNNEISEKSEIFDDQFSVERPDGSNFTLKIRSTKLEDSAMYFCASSGRTGGNNEQFFGPGTRLTVL.